The next 11 T cell receptor beta chains were all read from a single sample in a study of CD8 T cells in Susac syndrome. Reverse transcription of roughly 0.45 to 1 ug RNA was carried out with random hexamers. TCRdb re-called the immunoSEQ multiplex PCR reads with MiXCR, one entry per CDR3 protein. In the table there are about 180,000 distinct CDR3 sequences, 85% to 95% of which are singletons. The sample was CD4+ T cells from PBMCs. The receptors derive from a human donor with Susac syndrome.

The chain employs TRBV3-1 and TRBJ1-1; TRBD1 matches 7 bases. The germline gives CDR1 LGHDT, CDR2 YNNKEL (reference sequence). This CDR3 comprises 13 residues. The V segment lost 6 bases and the J segment 7 bases; nucleotides outside the gene matches: 8. The CDR3 DNA follows: TGTGCCAGCAGTCCTGAAACAGGGGTTGAAGCTTTCTTT. Its protein product is CASSPETGVEAFF.

The chain joins TRBV20-1 to TRBJ1-4; D is unclear. In germline, CDR1 is DFQATT, CDR2 SNEGSKA (reference sequence). V dropped 1 base and J dropped 7 bases, with 10 bases sitting between them. The CDR3 runs 13 residues. CDR3 loop: CSARVGSIEKLFF. In DNA form, the CDR3 reads TGCAGTGCTAGAGTAGGGTCTATTGAAAAACTGTTTTTT.

The J gene is TRBJ2-5, the V gene TRBV7-2; 9 positions agree with TRBD1. The J segment lost 2 bases and the V segment lost 5 bases, leaving 9 bases of the junction unmatched. The CDR3 is 16 residues long. The germline V gene has CDR1 SGHTA and CDR2 FQGNSA. The chain's CDR3 is CASSPRGQGTQETQYF. The CDR3 DNA is TGTGCCAGCAGCCCCCGGGGACAGGGTACGCAAGAGACCCAGTACTTC.

The chain is built from TRBV24-1 and TRBJ2-1; perhaps D is TRBD1 or TRBD2 (5 bases each). The CDR3 consists of 12 residues. V dropped 4 bases and J dropped 9 bases, with 9 bases sitting between them. Germline CDR1 KGHDR, CDR2 SFDVKD. The CDR3 here is CATSESGSEQFF. Here the CDR3 DNA reads TGTGCCACCAGTGAATCAGGGAGTGAGCAGTTCTTC.

J is TRBJ2-3 and V is TRBV24-1, with 7 bases identical to TRBD1. The CDR3 contains 16 residues. Trimming took 5 bases from V and 4 from J; bases not matched to a gene: 11. Germline values: CDR1 KGHDR, CDR2 SFDVKD. CDR3 nucleotide sequence: TGTGCCACCAGTGCCCCGACAGGGTCGAATCCAGATACGCAGTATTTT. Residues: CATSAPTGSNPDTQYF.

The rearrangement links TRBV5-6 to TRBJ1-2; 9 bases fit TRBD1. CDR3 length equals 15 residues. Germline CDR1 is SGHDT and CDR2 is YYEEEE. Unmatched junction bases numbered 11, after V lost 6 bases and J lost 5 bases. The CDR3 DNA reads TGTGCCAGCACCGTGAACAGGGGGCTAGGGTATGGCTACACCTTC. Protein sequence: CASTVNRGLGYGYTF.

This chain connects TRBV20-1 to TRBJ2-5; D ambiguous. V lost 1 base, J lost 2 bases, and 11 bases lay in between. CDR1 and CDR2 from the germline V gene are DFQATT and SNEGSKA (reference sequence). The CDR3 sequence is 14 residues long. In nucleotides, the CDR3 is TGCAGTGCTAGAGGCTACAGTTTACAAGAGACCCAGTACTTC. Amino acid sequence: CSARGYSLQETQYF.

The J gene is TRBJ1-4, the V gene TRBV25-1, with a possible D match to TRBD1 (6 bases). V lost 5 bases and J 4 bases, leaving 8 bases between the germline ends. The CDR3 has 13 amino acids. Germline assignment: CDR1 MGHDK and CDR2 SYGVNS. This CDR3 reads CASSPDSNEKLFF. As DNA, the CDR3 is TGTGCCAGCAGTCCGGACAGTAATGAAAAACTGTTTTTT.

The J gene is TRBJ2-2, the V gene TRBV9, with TRBD2 identical over 8 bases. This CDR3 comprises 18 residues. The V gene end was trimmed by 0 bases and the J gene end by 5 bases; junction bases not matched to a gene: 12. Looked up from germline, CDR1 is SGDLS and CDR2 is YYNGEE. The CDR3 is CASSVAGSSGHGTGELFF. The CDR3 DNA follows: TGTGCCAGCAGCGTAGCGGGATCTAGCGGGCACGGGACCGGGGAGCTGTTTTTT.

This chain joins TRBV18 and TRBJ2-1; 7 bases line up with TRBD1. V lost 2 bases and J lost 6; bases outside the gene matches: 1. Germline V gene lookup returns CDR1 KGHSH and CDR2 LQKENI. The CDR3 totals 13 residues. The CDR3 loop reads CASSPSGGNEQFF. The CDR3 nucleotides are TGTGCCAGCTCACCATCAGGGGGCAATGAGCAGTTCTTC.

J is TRBJ2-1 and V is TRBV20-1; 7 bases line up with TRBD1. From germline, CDR1 is DFQATT and CDR2 SNEGSKA (reference sequence). The CDR3 is 14 residues long. The ends lost 6 bases at V and 5 bases at J; junction bases unmatched: 10. CDR3 protein: CSANSGTVNNEQFF. In DNA form, the CDR3 reads TGCAGTGCGAACTCCGGGACAGTAAACAATGAGCAGTTCTTC.